Detailed here is one TCR beta chain. Antigen specificity is unknown. Trimming at V came to 0 bases and at J to 0 bases, leaving 6 bases not matched to a gene. Germline CDR1 and CDR2: SGDLS and YYNGEE. CDR3 length: 19 residues. These data are taken from a study of blood T cells in healthy people across ages. General study findings and limits: Higher naive T cell percentage went strongly together with higher TCR beta diversity.

In each sample, at least 7 million PBMCs were isolated. A second about 7 to 12 cycle PCR used barcoded and J-beta primers. Every cDNA molecule bore a tag from a template-switch adaptor containing 12 random nucleotides. TCRdb ran MiXCR on the 5' RACE reads and lists one entry per CDR3 protein. Of about 290,000 distinct CDR3 sequences listed, 27% are singletons. The V and J genes are TRBV9 and TRBJ2-1; TRBD2 aligns across 13 bases. The clonotype originates from a woman aged 70-85 years in good health. Sequenced: blood. The CDR3 spells CASSVGTSGSSSSYNEQFF. Here the CDR3 DNA reads TGTGCCAGCAGCGTAGGGACTAGCGGGAGTTCCAGCTCCTACAATGAGCAGTTCTTC.